This T cell receptor beta chain was captured in a study of lymphopenia after photon versus proton radiotherapy. Study-level points and caveats: Under photons, naive T cells and diversity fell while effector/memory populations rose. After lymphocyte nadir, photon-treated repertoires showed oligoclonal expansion, especially CD8+ Temra. In patients who died, overall survival fell as post-nadir TCR diversity dropped more. Better survival with proton therapy was suggested as possible, not demonstrated.

Worth noting for this clone: What it recognizes is unknown.

Some clones are missing from TCRdb's copy, which holds only in-frame ones; the method was immunoSEQ multiplex PCR. This table holds 55,000 to 85,000 clones, 85% to 95% found once. This sample comprised peripheral blood, obtained from a patient treated with photon-based radiotherapy. The TCR sequence derives from a woman aged 40 to 50 with cholangiocarcinoma.

The CDR3 loop reads CASSQDPGGRFTEAFF. DNA of the CDR3: TGCGCCAGCAGCCAAGACCCTGGGGGGCGTTTCACTGAAGCTTTCTTT. The chain employs TRBV4-3 and TRBJ1-1; D may be TRBD1 (6 bases). V was clipped by 0 bases and J by 4 bases, with 15 bases between them. CDR3 length: 16 amino acids. Germline assignment: CDR1 LGHNA and CDR2 YSLEER.